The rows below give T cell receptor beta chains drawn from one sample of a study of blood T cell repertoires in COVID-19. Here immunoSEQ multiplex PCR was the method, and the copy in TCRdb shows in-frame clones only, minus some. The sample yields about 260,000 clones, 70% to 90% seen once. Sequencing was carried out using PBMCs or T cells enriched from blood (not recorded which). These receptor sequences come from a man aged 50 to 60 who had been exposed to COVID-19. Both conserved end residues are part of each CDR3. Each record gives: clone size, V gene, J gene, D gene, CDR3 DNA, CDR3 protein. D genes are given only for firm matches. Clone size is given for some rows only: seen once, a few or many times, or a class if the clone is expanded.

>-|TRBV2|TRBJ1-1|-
TGTGCCAGCAGGAGTTACTTGAACACTGAAGCTTTCTTT
CASRSYLNTEAFF
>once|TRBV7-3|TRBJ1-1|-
TGTGCCAGCAGCTTATCGGGGGGGACTGAAGCTTTCTTT
CASSLSGGTEAFF
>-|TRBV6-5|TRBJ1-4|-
TGTGCCAGTTCCAGAGGAATTAGTGAAAAACTGTTTTTT
CASSRGISEKLFF
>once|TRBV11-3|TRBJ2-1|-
TGTGCCAGCAGCATGAGTGGAGGCTCCTACAATGAGCAGTTCTTC
CASSMSGGSYNEQFF
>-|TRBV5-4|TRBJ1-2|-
TGTGCCAGCAGCTTAGGGGGGGATTATGGCTACACCTTC
CASSLGGDYGYTF
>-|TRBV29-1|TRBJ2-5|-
TGCAGCGGCGCTCGGGGGTACCAAGAGACCCAGTACTTC
CSGARGYQETQYF
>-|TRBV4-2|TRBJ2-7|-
TGTGCCAGCAGCCAAGATACCGTAGACTACGAGCAGTACTTC
CASSQDTVDYEQYF
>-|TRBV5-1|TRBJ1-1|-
TGCGCCAGCAGCTTTCAGGGCGGCAACACTGAAGCTTTCTTT
CASSFQGGNTEAFF
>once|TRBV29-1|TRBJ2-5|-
TGCAGCGTTGAAGAACCCACTTCGGGTTACCAAGAGACCCAGTACTTC
CSVEEPTSGYQETQYF
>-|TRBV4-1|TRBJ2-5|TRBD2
TGCGCCAGCAGCCGCCTGGGGCGGGAGGGCCAAGAGACCCAGTACTTC
CASSRLGREGQETQYF
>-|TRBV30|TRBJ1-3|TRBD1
TGTGCTTATGCGACAGGGGTTGGAAACACCATATATTTT
CAYATGVGNTIYF
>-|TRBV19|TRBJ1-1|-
TGTGCCAGTAGAGTAGTTCGGGGGATGAACACTGAAGCTTTCTTT
CASRVVRGMNTEAFF
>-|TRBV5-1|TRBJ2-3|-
TGCGCCAGCAGCCTCCGGGACTCCGGTACAGATACGCAGTATTTT
CASSLRDSGTDTQYF
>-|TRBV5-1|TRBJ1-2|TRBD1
TGCGCCAGCAGCTTCGGGACAGGGGGTTCTTTTGACTATGGCTACACCTTC
CASSFGTGGSFDYGYTF
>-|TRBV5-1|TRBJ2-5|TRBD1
TGCGCCAGCAGCCCCCCTGGGGGACAGGGAGAGACCCAGTACTTC
CASSPPGGQGETQYF
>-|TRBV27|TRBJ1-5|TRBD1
TGTGCCAGCAAAGGGACAGGGATTATCGGCAATCAGCCCCAGCATTTT
CASKGTGIIGNQPQHF
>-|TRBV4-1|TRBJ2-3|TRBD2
TGCGCCAGCAGCCAAGATGCTAGCGGGGTGCTGGATACGCAGTATTTT
CASSQDASGVLDTQYF
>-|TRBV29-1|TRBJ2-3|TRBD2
TGCAGCGTTGAAGGCGGGAGGGATGTAGATACGCAGTATTTT
CSVEGGRDVDTQYF
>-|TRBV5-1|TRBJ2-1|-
TGCGCCAGCAGCTTAGACCCAAGGGGTGAGCAGTTCTTC
CASSLDPRGEQFF
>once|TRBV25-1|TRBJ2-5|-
TGTGCCAGCAGTGAACTCGGCACAGGGCAGAGGGAGACCCAGTACTTC
CASSELGTGQRETQYF
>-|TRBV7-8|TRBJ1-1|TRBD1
TGTGCCAGCAGCCAGGTGTTCCGACAGGGAGATAGAGCTTTCTTT
CASSQVFRQGDRAFF
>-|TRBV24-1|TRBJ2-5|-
TGTGCCACCAGCCAGACAGAAGAGACCCAGTACTTC
CATSQTEETQYF
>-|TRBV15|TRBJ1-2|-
TGTGCCACCAGCAGAGCACGAGGGAACTATGGCTACACCTTC
CATSRARGNYGYTF
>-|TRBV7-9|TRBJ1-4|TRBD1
TGTGCCAGCAGCTCGACAGGGGGTAATGAAAAACTGTTTTTT
CASSSTGGNEKLFF
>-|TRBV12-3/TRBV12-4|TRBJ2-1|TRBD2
TGTGCCAGCACCTCACCGGGGGGGGGTGAGCAGTTCTTC
CASTSPGGGEQFF
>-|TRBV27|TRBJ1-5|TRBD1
TGTGCCAGCAGTCCCTCGACAGGGGTAAGCAATCAGCCCCAGCATTTT
CASSPSTGVSNQPQHF
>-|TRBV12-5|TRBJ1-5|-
TGTGCTAGTGGTTTTTCCCGTCGACTAATGGATTTT
CASGFSRRLMDF
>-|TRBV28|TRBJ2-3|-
TGTGCCAGCAGTTCCGGAGGCGAGGGCACAGATACGCAGTATTTT
CASSSGGEGTDTQYF
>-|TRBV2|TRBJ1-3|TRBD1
TGTGCCAGCAGTGGACAGGGCATAATCTCTGGAAACACCATATATTTT
CASSGQGIISGNTIYF
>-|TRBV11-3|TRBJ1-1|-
TGTGCCAGCAGCCCACAGGTGGGCACTGAAGCTTTCTTT
CASSPQVGTEAFF
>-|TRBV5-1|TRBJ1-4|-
TGCGCCAGCAGCTTGGACGGCAGGAGGGGTGAAAAACTGTTTTTT
CASSLDGRRGEKLFF
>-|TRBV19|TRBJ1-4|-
TGTGCCAGTAGTAAAGAGGGGCACTGGAATGAAAAACTGTTTTTT
CASSKEGHWNEKLFF
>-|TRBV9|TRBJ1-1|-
TGTGCCAGCAGCGCCCACAGGAGAACTGAAGCTTTCTTT
CASSAHRRTEAFF
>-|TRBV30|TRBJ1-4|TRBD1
TGTGCCTGGAGTGCCCCAGGGGGCGGATTCATTGAAAAACTGTTTTTT
CAWSAPGGGFIEKLFF
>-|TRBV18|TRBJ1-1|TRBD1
TGTGCCAGCTCACCTGGGACAGACATGAACACTGAAGCTTTCTTT
CASSPGTDMNTEAFF
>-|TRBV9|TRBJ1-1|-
TGTGCCAGCAGCGTAGATCTGGGGCGCAACACTGAAGCTTTCTTT
CASSVDLGRNTEAFF
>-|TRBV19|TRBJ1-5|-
TGTGCCAGTAGTATATCCGGGGATAGCAATCAGCCCCAGCATTTT
CASSISGDSNQPQHF
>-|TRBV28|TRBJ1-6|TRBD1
TGTGCCAGCATCCGAGGGACAGCGTATTCACCCCTCCACTTT
CASIRGTAYSPLHF
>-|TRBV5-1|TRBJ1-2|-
TGCGCCAGCAGCTTCGGTGCAGGGGAAGGGGACTACACCTTC
CASSFGAGEGDYTF
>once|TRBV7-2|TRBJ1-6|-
TGTGCCAGCAGCTTAGTCGGGGGTTCGAATTCACCCCTCCACTTT
CASSLVGGSNSPLHF
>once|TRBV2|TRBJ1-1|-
TGTGCCAGCAGGGCAACCCCGGGGGTGGGCACTGAAGCTTTCTTT
CASRATPGVGTEAFF
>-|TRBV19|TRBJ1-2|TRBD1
TGTGCCAGTAGGAGAGGGGGCGCGGACTATGGCTACACCTTC
CASRRGGADYGYTF
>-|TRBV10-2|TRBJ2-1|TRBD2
TGCGCCAGCAGTGAGGGACTTACTAGCGGGGAATACAATGAGCAGTTCTTC
CASSEGLTSGEYNEQFF
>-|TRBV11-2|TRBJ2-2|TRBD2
TGTGCCAGCAGCTTTAGGCGACTAGCGGGAGGAAGGGCCGGGGAGCTGTTTTTT
CASSFRRLAGGRAGELFF
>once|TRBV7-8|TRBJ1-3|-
TGTGCCAGCAGCTTCGCGGGGAACACCATATATTTT
CASSFAGNTIYF
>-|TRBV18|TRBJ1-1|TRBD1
TGTGCCAGCTCACCTACAGGGGGTGAAGCTTTCTTT
CASSPTGGEAFF
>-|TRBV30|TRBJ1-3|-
TGTGCCTGGGATACAGGGGGAAACACCATATATTTT
CAWDTGGNTIYF
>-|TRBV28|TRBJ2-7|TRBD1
TGTGCCAGCAGTTTACGACAGGGGGCGAGTTACGAGCAGTACTTC
CASSLRQGASYEQYF
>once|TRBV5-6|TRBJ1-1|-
TGTGCCAGCAGCTTGCTGGGAGAGAATGAAGCTTTCTTT
CASSLLGENEAFF
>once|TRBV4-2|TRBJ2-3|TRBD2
TGTGCCAGCAGCCAAGAGGGAGGACTAGCGGGGCACCCTAGCACAGATACGCAGTATTTT
CASSQEGGLAGHPSTDTQYF
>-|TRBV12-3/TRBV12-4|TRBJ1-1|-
TGTGCCAGCAACTTAGGGGGTGAAGCTTTCTTT
CASNLGGEAFF
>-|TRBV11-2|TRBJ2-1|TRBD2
TGTGCCAGCAGCTTAGTCGGGGGGAAAGGGGTGAATGAGCAGTTCTTC
CASSLVGGKGVNEQFF
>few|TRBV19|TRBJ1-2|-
TGTGCCAGTAGTCCCAGAGGAAAAGGCTATGGCTACACCTTC
CASSPRGKGYGYTF
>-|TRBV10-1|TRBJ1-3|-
TGCGCCAGCAGTGGGAGTCTGGGAAACACCATATATTTT
CASSGSLGNTIYF
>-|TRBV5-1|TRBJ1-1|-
TGCGCCAGCAGCTTAATGGGAGGCACTGAAGCTTTCTTT
CASSLMGGTEAFF